This TCR beta chain was retrieved from a study of blood T cell repertoires in COVID-19. At the level of the study: The United States, Italy and Spain provided the acute and convalescent COVID-19 samples.

Original processing notes: How many nucleated cells were present was estimated from reference gene primer amplification. Data came from immunoSEQ multiplex PCR; TCRdb stores just in-frame clones and leaves some out. V, J and clone size are taken as reported in that table, and D and trimming were inferred from the DNA itself. Of approximately 250,000 clones listed, 83% were seen once; the top ten hold less than 8%. V gave up 6 bases and J gave up 4 bases, with 21 bases separating them. This CDR3 spans 16 amino acids. Germline lookup yields CDR1 LGHNA and CDR2 YSLEER. The V and J genes are TRBV4-3 and TRBJ1-2; D is perhaps TRBD1 (6 bases). The source of this sequence is a woman aged 45-65 years with acute or convalescent COVID-19. Sample: peripheral blood. The DNA for the CDR3 is TGCGCCAGCAGTCAGGATTACAGGGTTCGCGGCTATGGCTACACCTTC. Protein sequence: CASSQDYRVRGYGYTF.